This passage covers 11 T cell receptor beta chains from one sample sequenced in a study of shared clonotypes between healthy human individuals. Profiled with immunoSEQ multiplex PCR; TCRdb holds only in-frame clones, not every one. The profile shows about 1.5 million clones, approximately 98% of them singletons. Sequencing used naive CD4+ T cells sorted from blood. Subset here: CD45RA+ positively selected. Receptors originate from a man under 40 in good health.

This clone is a singleton in its sample. This chain links TRBV10-3 with TRBJ2-3; possible D gene TRBD2, 6 bases. Trimming removed 8 bases at V and 6 bases at J, with 24 bases between. This CDR3 is built from 16 residues. The germline CDR1 and CDR2 sequences are ENHRY and SYGVKD. The DNA for the CDR3 is TGTGCCATCGGGAAAGGAGTGGCGGGGCGGCGGGATACGCAGTATTTT. It is translated as CAIGKGVAGRRDTQYF.

This chain links TRBV5-4 with TRBJ1-1, with D tentatively TRBD1 (5 bases). Trimming pared 1 base from V and 2 bases from J, leaving 9 bases between. There are 14 residues in the CDR3. Germline values: CDR1 SGHNT, CDR2 YYREEE (reference sequence). The CDR3 coding sequence is TGTGCCAGCAGCTTGCCACAGGTAAACACTGAAGCTTTCTTT. Its translation: CASSLPQVNTEAFF.

Notes on this clone: This specimen includes other DNA sequences encoding the same CDR3. The rearrangement joins TRBV6-5 to TRBJ2-7; TRBD1 might be the D (5 bases). In germline, CDR1 is MNHEY, CDR2 SVGAGI. Trimming left V 0 bases short and J 2 bases short, with 11 bases between. The CDR3 length is 15 residues. CDR3 nucleotides: TGTGCCAGCAGTTACTCGTCAGGGCTGACCTACGAGCAGTACTTC. Translating gives CASSYSSGLTYEQYF.

About this clone: Other DNA sequences in this sample translate to the same CDR3. The CDR3 DNA reads TGTGCCAGTAGTATTGGACAGCCCTACGAGCAGTACTTC. The encoded protein is CASSIGQPYEQYF. V is TRBV19 and J is TRBJ2-7, with D possibly matching TRBD1 (6 bases). Germline CDR1 reads LNHDA; CDR2 reads SQIVND (reference sequence). Trimming pared 3 bases from V and 2 bases from J, leaving 8 bases between. The CDR3 is made up of 13 amino acids.

For the CDR3, the DNA is TGTGCCAGTAGTTCCGGGACCGTCTTCAATGAGCAGTTCTTC. This sequence encodes CASSSGTVFNEQFF. The chain is built from TRBV19 and TRBJ2-1, with D perhaps given as TRBD1 or TRBD2 (5 bases each). Trimming cost V 5 bases and J 6 bases, with 14 bases left between them. Germline V gene data show CDR1 as LNHDA and CDR2 as SQIVND (reference sequence). The length of the CDR3 is 14 residues. Filled out from reference TRBV19 and TRBJ2-1, the complete variable domain reads DGGITQSPKYLFRKEGQNVTLSCEQNLNHDAMYWYRQDPGQGLRLIYYSQIVNDFQKGDIAEGYSVSREKKESFPLTVTSAQKNPTAFYLCASSSGTVFNEQFFGPGTRLTVL.

This CDR3 reads CASSLVTSGSYDTQYF. Written as DNA, the CDR3 is TGTGCCAGCAGCTTGGTTACTAGCGGGAGTTATGATACGCAGTATTTT. The rearrangement uses TRBV5-6 and TRBJ2-3; TRBD2 agrees at 11 bases. The CDR3 has 16 amino acids. V gave up 0 bases and J gave up 6 bases; unmatched junction bases: 6. The germline V gene has CDR1 SGHDT and CDR2 YYEEEE.

This clone was observed a single time. CDR3 in amino acids: CASSWDIRISTDTQYF. Written as DNA, the CDR3 is TGTGCCAGCAGTTGGGACATTCGGATCAGCACAGATACGCAGTATTTT. This sequence joins TRBV28 and TRBJ2-3; perhaps TRBD1 as D (6 bases). Trimming cost V 4 bases and J 0 bases, with 14 bases left between them. Germline CDR1 MDHEN, CDR2 SYDVKM. This CDR3 contains 16 residues.

The chain couples TRBV5-6 to TRBJ1-1, with unresolved D. Trimming cost V 2 bases and J 4 bases, with 15 bases left between them. This CDR3 is built from 15 residues. CDR1 and CDR2 (germline): SGHDT, YYEEEE. The CDR3 DNA is TGTGCCAGCAGCTTACTTCAGGCGGGAAGCACTGAAGCTTTCTTT. It translates to CASSLLQAGSTEAFF.

This chain joins TRBV18 and TRBJ2-2, with 8 bases lining up with TRBD2. The CDR3 covers 16 residues. The V gene's germline CDR1 is KGHSH and CDR2 LQKENI. The ends lost 3 bases at V and 6 bases at J; junction bases unmatched: 9. CDR3 DNA: TGTGCCAGCTCACCGTATTTCCGGGAGGGTCCCGGGGAGCTGTTTTTT. Amino acids: CASSPYFREGPGELFF.

The rearrangement joins TRBV7-8 to TRBJ2-5; 8 bases align to TRBD1. The V segment lost 5 bases and the J segment 5 bases; nucleotides outside the gene matches: 7. The germline CDR1 and CDR2 sequences are SGHVS and FQNEAQ. The CDR3 contains 14 residues. The CDR3 sequence: CASSGWTGTETQYF. CDR3 in DNA: TGTGCCAGCAGCGGATGGACAGGGACCGAGACCCAGTACTTC. The variable domain in full, with the rest retrieved from reference TRBV7-8 and TRBJ2-5, is GAGVSQSPRYKVAKRGQDVALRCDPISGHVSLFWYQQALGQGPEFLTYFQNEAQLDKSGLPSDRFFAERPEGSVSTLKIQRTQQEDSAVYLCASSGWTGTETQYFGPGTRLLVL.

This clone was recorded once. The rearrangement joins TRBV5-1 to TRBJ2-1, with D possibly being TRBD2 (6 bases). This CDR3 has 13 residues. The germline gives CDR1 SGHRS, CDR2 YFSETQ. Trimming shortened V by 0 bases and J by 9 bases, and 10 bases separated the two germline ends. The CDR3 nucleotides are TGCGCCAGCAGCTTGGTCGGGAGTAGTGAGCAGTTCTTC. Protein sequence: CASSLVGSSEQFF. Drawing the rest from reference TRBV5-1 and TRBJ2-1, the complete variable domain is KAGVTQTPRYLIKTRGQQVTLSCSPISGHRSVSWYQQTPGQGLQFLFEYFSETQRNKGNFPGRFSGRQFSNSRSEMNVSTLELGDSALYLCASSLVGSSEQFFGPGTRLTVL.